This T cell receptor (beta chain) was identified in a study of OX40 agonist ivuxolimab in advanced cancers. Study in general: The study reported partial responses in three patients: one hepatocellular carcinoma, two cutaneous melanoma.

Study-level results: Among T cells, CD8+ cells averaged more expanded clones than CD4+ cells.

V gave up 4 bases and J gave up 5 bases; unmatched junction bases: 8. Germline V CDR1 and CDR2: SGHKS, YYEKEE (reference sequence). CDR3 length: 16 amino acids. There are a few counts of this clone. Its antigen is currently unknown. The method was immunoSEQ multiplex PCR; TCRdb's version includes in-frame clones alone and lacks a portion of them. This table holds about 64,000 clones, about 88% found once. The timepoints at which blood was sampled were baseline, cycle 4 day 1, and cycle 7 day 1. The V gene is TRBV5-5, the J gene TRBJ2-3, with TRBD1 identical over 12 bases. The sample consisted of CD4+ or CD8+ T cells sorted from blood, taken in a trial of the OX40 agonist ivuxolimab. The TCR sequence derives from an adult with an advanced solid tumor such as melanoma, head and neck, liver or kidney cancer. The CDR3 DNA reads as TGTGCCAGCAGCGTACCGGGACAGGGGGCCGTAGATACGCAGTATTTT. This gives the protein CASSVPGQGAVDTQYF.